The T cell receptor (beta chain) under discussion was sequenced for a study of siplizumab effects on memory and regulatory T cells (dated by TCRdb to the late 2010s). Background for the entire study: The study looked at the effect of siplizumab, an anti-CD2 antibody, on alloreactive T-cell subsets in allogeneic mixed lymphocyte reactions made from human PBMCs.

Sorted unstimulated T cells, along with proliferating T cells recovered from mixed lymphocyte reactions, underwent TCRbeta CDR3 sequencing. Fresh whole blood from 9 to 10 HLA-typed healthy donors served as the source for isolating PBMCs. To map where alloreactive clones came from, unstimulated CD4+ regulatory T cells were FACS-sorted. Details on this clone: No cognate antigen has been identified for it. The record has no base qualities; no much larger clone is one base away.

CDR1 and CDR2, looked up from the germline V gene, are SGDLS and YYNGEE. Relative to germline, V is 0 bases shorter and J is 3 bases shorter, with 6 bases between their ends. The cysteine opens and the phenylalanine closes a CDR3 of 14 amino acids. The kept DNA is CDR3 alone, 42 bases in frame from the first base. The library was built by means of the immunoSEQ multiplex PCR assay. Approximately 93,000 TCR templates per sample were assayed by the deep sequencing platform. Genomic DNA extracted from sorted T cells was used for TCRbeta CDR3 sequencing. The source study handled its data this way. The R programming language was used for clonal analysis of TCRbeta CDR3 data. Comparing unstimulated samples against CFSE-low samples taken after the reaction was how alloreactive CD4+ and CD8+ clones were defined. Regulatory or non-regulatory origin was assigned to alloreactive CD4+ clones by matching of sequences to sorted unstimulated Treg and non-Treg repertoires. Held by TCRdb, this immuneACCESS table contains in-frame sequences only and omits some clones. Under half of the omission traces to an unresolved V gene where checked; the cause of the rest is unknown. That table gives V, J and clone size, and the DNA gave D and trimming. Here the sample has about 82,000 clones; 80% to 90% occur a single time. Together, the top ten hold 1.5% of the sample.

General conclusions and limits of the study: No functional confirmation was obtained for the suppressive function of proliferating Tregs from siplizumab cultures. The cumulative frequency of alloreactive sequences that could be traced back to unstimulated CD4+ memory T cells was significantly reduced by siplizumab. Unstimulated naive T cells appeared more diverse than memory T cells, and naive cells seemed to contribute substantially to the alloresponse. For roughly 75-96% of proliferating CD4+ or CD8+ clones, no naive or memory phenotype could be assigned. Among mappable alloreactive CD4+ clones, an average Treg-derived fraction of about 69% was observed with siplizumab, compared with around 28% in control reactions. Because sequences below about 10^-5 frequency were poorly captured, only a minor fraction of alloreactive clones could be mapped to unstimulated subsets.

The receptor's source is a human donor in good health. The sample comprised Tregs sorted from blood. Rearrangement joined TRBV9 to TRBJ2-2, with TRBD2 tentatively as D gene (6 bases match). The CDR3 region: CASSVAGDTGELFF. The sequenced DNA is TGTGCCAGCAGCGTAGCGGGGGACACCGGGGAGCTGTTTTTT.